These T cell receptor beta chains were read from a single sample in a study of beta chain features in type 1 diabetes. The protocol was immunoSEQ multiplex PCR, while the TCRdb copy is restricted to in-frame clones and leaves out a portion. The sample yields 680,000 or so clones, 15% to 17% seen once. The sample comprised naive CD4+ T cells from blood. Receptors were obtained from a man between 18 and 35 years old in good health. The CDR3 runs from the conserved cysteine through the conserved F or W.

J,V,CDR3
TRBJ2-7,TRBV13,CASSRASGRVHEQYF
TRBJ1-5,TRBV9,CASSVGQGGNQPQHF
TRBJ1-2,TRBV5-1,CASSSGQLYGYTF
TRBJ1-1,TRBV2,CASVYSIGAEAFF
TRBJ2-3,TRBV5-1,CASSSRWGTDTQYF
TRBJ2-1,TRBV19,CASSIVGVPYNEQFF
TRBJ2-3,TRBV7-2,CASSGPTDTQYF
TRBJ2-1,TRBV7-3,CASSPRTSGSNEQFF
TRBJ2-1,TRBV10-3,CAISGSGEVNEQFF
TRBJ1-4,TRBV4-2,CASSQAEYFETGGEKLFF